This T cell receptor beta chain appears in the sequencing data of a study of T cell repertoires in cytomegalovirus infection. General observations from the study: The study found HLA-C-restricted CMV-specific TCR beta clonotypes dominating the ex vivo response.

This clonotype appeared once. The antigen is unknown. TCRdb reprocessed the reads with MiXCR, giving one entry per CDR3 protein. The sample records around 540,000 distinct CDR3 sequences, around a third being singletons. The CDR3 is 16 residues long. V lost 7 bases, J lost 2 bases, and 9 bases stayed unmatched. This sequence joins TRBV12-3 or TRBV12-4 and TRBJ2-1; TRBD1 matches at 9 bases. The clonotype originates from a human donor in good health (CMV status not recorded). Some clones in this sample may be carry-over from other donors' samples. The sequencing here drew on cultured PBMCs, taken from culture after CMV antigen stimulation. CDR3 bases: TGTGCCAGCACCTCGTCCCGGGACAGGGCCTACAATGAGCAGTTCTTC. Translated, it gives CASTSSRDRAYNEQFF.